Each of the 32 T cell receptor beta chains below was sequenced from the same sample in a study of beta chain features in type 1 diabetes. Whole-study findings and limits: Within each of all four CD4+ subsets, Type 1 diabetes patients had TCRB CDR3s that were moderately but significantly shorter.

Expressed TCRB transcripts were sequenced because the isolated RNA had all been reverse transcribed beforehand. The protocol was immunoSEQ multiplex PCR, while the TCRdb copy is restricted to in-frame clones and leaves out a portion. The repertoire has about 370,000 clones, 8% to 10% of them found once; the top ten carry about 0.63%. Their antigen targets remain unknown. Sequencing was carried out using central memory CD4+ T cells from blood. The receptors derive from a man aged 30 to 45 with type 1 diabetes.

The rearrangement uses TRBV2 and TRBJ2-5; weak D call: TRBD1 (5 bases). The CDR3 is 15 amino acids. Germline-derived CDR1 and CDR2 are SNHLY and FYNNEI. The germline V and J ends were trimmed by 6 bases and 3 bases, with 17 bases remaining between them. The CDR3 DNA reads as TGTGCCAGCAGCCAGGGAAGACGTAACGAAGAGACCCAGTACTTC. Translated: CASSQGRRNEETQYF.

This clone was seen only a few times. At the DNA level, this CDR3 is encoded by other sequences in the same sample as well. The gene calls are TRBV18 and TRBJ2-7; 9 bases are shared with TRBD1. Unmatched junction bases numbered 2, after V lost 1 base and J lost 4 bases. Germline-derived CDR1 and CDR2 are KGHSH and LQKENI. The CDR3 extends over 14 amino acids. In DNA form, the CDR3 reads TGTGCCAGCTCACCACGACAGGGGGTTTACGAGCAGTACTTC. It yields the protein CASSPRQGVYEQYF.

This clone was seen a few times. The V call is TRBV7-2, the J call TRBJ2-2; D possibly corresponds to TRBD2 (6 bases). The CDR3 sequence is 16 residues long. The V end lost 5 bases, the J end lost 8 bases, and 21 bases lay between the germline ends. Per the germline V gene, CDR1 is SGHTA and CDR2 is FQGNSA. DNA of the CDR3: TGTGCCAGCAGCCGCCAACTAGCTTCGAACGCGGGGGAGCTGTTTTTT. It specifies CASSRQLASNAGELFF.

A word on this clone: The same CDR3 is also encoded by other DNA sequences in this sample. The chain combines TRBV6-5 with TRBJ2-3; D gene ambiguous. CDR1 is MNHEY and CDR2 is SVGAGI in the germline V gene. CDR3 length: 14 residues. V lost 0 bases and J lost 3, with 7 bases in between. The CDR3 coding sequence is TGTGCCAGCAGTTACTCTACCTCGACAGATACGCAGTATTTT. Protein: CASSYSTSTDTQYF.

V is TRBV7-6 and J is TRBJ2-3; no definite D call. The germline V gene has CDR1 SGHVS and CDR2 FNYEAQ. V was clipped by 1 base and J by 5 bases, with 7 bases between them. CDR3 length: 13 amino acids. The CDR3 reads CASSLGPQDTQYF. CDR3 DNA: TGTGCCAGCAGCTTAGGCCCGCAAGATACGCAGTATTTT.

As concerns this clone: A junction end diverges from the germline sequence, so it may reflect a read error. This chain's CDR3 is CASSPGQAGANVLTF. In DNA form, the CDR3 reads TGCGCCAGCAGCCCCGGACAGGCTGGGGCCAACGTCCTGACTTTC. This rearrangement joins TRBV7-9 to TRBJ2-6; 7 nucleotides agree with TRBD1. The CDR3 spans 15 residues. Germline V CDR1 and CDR2: SEHNR, FQNEAQ (reference sequence). Full variable domain (outside the CDR3, taken from reference TRBV7-9 and TRBJ2-6): DTGVSQNPRHKITKRGQNVTFRCDPISEHNRLYWYRQTLGQGPEFLTYFQNEAQLEKSRLLSDRFSAERPKGSFSTLEIQRTEQGDSAMYLCASSPGQAGANVLTFGAGSRLTVL.

This clone appeared many times. The gene calls are TRBV14 and TRBJ2-1; D is possibly TRBD1 or TRBD2 (6 bases each). The CDR3 spans 14 residues. Germline lookup yields CDR1 SGHDN and CDR2 FVKESK. Trimming shortened V by 1 base and J by 9 bases, and 13 bases separated the two germline ends. CDR3 DNA: TGTGCCAGCAGCCAAGGTTTCGGGGGCGGTGAGCAGTTCTTC. Translating gives CASSQGFGGGEQFF. Together with reference TRBV14 and TRBJ2-1, the CDR3 gives the full variable domain: EAGVTQFPSHSVIEKGQTVTLRCDPISGHDNLYWYRRVMGKEIKFLLHFVKESKQDESGMPNNRFLAERTGGTYSTLKVQPAELEDSGVYFCASSQGFGGGEQFFGPGTRLTVL.

There are a few counts of this clone. The chain recombines TRBV28 with TRBJ1-2, with TRBD1 identical over 8 bases. Losses at the gene ends were 2 bases for V and 5 bases for J; bases not matched to a gene: 10. The CDR3 is 16 residues long. The germline V gene encodes CDR1 MDHEN and CDR2 SYDVKM. DNA for the CDR3: TGTGCCAGCAGTTTAGGGCAGGGGGCTGGATGGTATGGCTACACCTTC. Translation: CASSLGQGAGWYGYTF.

This clone came up a few times. The genes are TRBV11-3 and TRBJ2-2; no firm D call. Germline CDR1 reads SGHNT; CDR2 reads YENEEA. There are 13 residues in the CDR3. Deletions cut 0 bases from V and 4 bases from J, with 3 bases between. The CDR3 bases are TGTGCCAGCAGCTTAGAAGTCACCGGGGAGCTGTTTTTT. Residues: CASSLEVTGELFF. The whole variable domain, remainder taken from reference TRBV11-3 and TRBJ2-2, is EAGVVQSPRYKIIEKKQPVAFWCNPISGHNTLYWYLQNLGQGPELLIRYENEEAVDDSQLPKDRFSAERLKGVDSTLKIQPAELGDSAVYLCASSLEVTGELFFGEGSRLTVL.

This clone was seen more than once but under ten times. The chain employs TRBV7-2 and TRBJ1-2, with D possibly being TRBD1 (6 bases). The CDR3 runs to 13 residues. Germline V gene lookup returns CDR1 SGHTA and CDR2 FQGNSA. The V gene lost 1 base and the J gene lost 5 bases, with 8 bases spanning the gap. In DNA, the CDR3 is TGTGCCAGCAGCTTAGACACAGGGTATGGCTACACCTTC. Its protein is CASSLDTGYGYTF.

This clone appeared a single time. The chain has TRBV5-1 and TRBJ2-1; the match to TRBD2 covers 9 bases. The CDR3 length is 15 residues. The junction had 3 bases not matched to a gene; V was cut back by 0 bases and J by 5 bases. Germline loops: CDR1 SGHRS, CDR2 YFSETQ. DNA for the CDR3: TGCGCCAGCAGCTTGGCTCTAGCGGGGCACAATGAGCAGTTCTTC. This gives the protein CASSLALAGHNEQFF.

This clone was observed a few times. This chain links TRBV5-1 with TRBJ2-1; a possible D gene is TRBD2 (6 bases). Trimming removed 2 bases at V and 8 bases at J, with 14 bases between. CDR1 is SGHRS and CDR2 is YFSETQ in the germline V gene. The CDR3 is 14 residues long. The CDR3 DNA reads TGCGCCAGCAGCTTCCAGGGAGGCCAGCATGAGCAGTTCTTC. Protein sequence: CASSFQGGQHEQFF.

The chain joins TRBV11-2 to TRBJ2-5; TRBD2 matches at 7 bases. The CDR3 runs 14 residues. Trimming at V came to 5 bases and at J to 5 bases, leaving 8 bases not matched to a gene. Germline CDR1 is SGHAT and CDR2 is FQNNGV. The CDR3 protein is CASSRGSVGETQYF. The CDR3 DNA sequence: TGTGCCAGCAGCCGCGGGAGCGTGGGGGAGACCCAGTACTTC.

A few counts support this clone. The V call is TRBV7-6, the J call TRBJ2-2; TRBD1 might be the D (6 bases). The CDR3 loop spans 14 amino acids. CDR1 SGHVS and CDR2 FNYEAQ come from the germline V gene. Trimming took 6 bases from V and 7 from J, leaving 15 bases between them. The CDR3 bases are TGTGCCAGCAGAGGCACAGGGAAAATCGGGGAGCTGTTTTTT. Translated, it gives CASRGTGKIGELFF.

In its sample, this clone was seen many times. At the DNA level, this CDR3 is encoded by other sequences in the same sample as well. CDR3 bases: TGTGCCAGCAGCCAGGACAGGGGATCCTACGAGCAGTACTTC. Translating it yields CASSQDRGSYEQYF. This chain joins TRBV5-6 and TRBJ2-7; 9 bases match TRBD1. Germline CDR1 reads SGHDT; CDR2 reads YYEEEE. CDR3 length: 14 amino acids. V lost 4 bases and J lost 1; bases outside the gene matches: 3.

This clone appeared a few times. The rearrangement links TRBV7-6 to TRBJ2-3; D ambiguous. Trimming pared 6 bases from V and 1 base from J, leaving 8 bases between. The germline CDR1 and CDR2 sequences are SGHVS and FNYEAQ. CDR3 length equals 13 residues. For the CDR3, the DNA is TGTGCCAGCAGTCCGCAGGGCACAGATACGCAGTATTTT. It is translated as CASSPQGTDTQYF. The full variable domain, with the rest looked up from reference TRBV7-6 and TRBJ2-3, is GAGVSQSPRYKVTKRGQDVALRCDPISGHVSLYWYRQALGQGPEFLTYFNYEAQQDKSGLPNDRFSAERPEGSISTLTIQRTEQRDSAMYRCASSPQGTDTQYFGPGTRLTVL.

The chain carries TRBV18 and TRBJ2-6; no reliable D call. V shed 4 bases and J shed 0 bases, with 4 bases lying between them. CDR1 is KGHSH and CDR2 is LQKENI in the germline V gene. CDR3 length equals 14 residues. CDR3 region: CASSLSSGANVLTF. The CDR3 nucleotides are TGTGCCAGCTCACTCAGCTCTGGGGCCAACGTCCTGACTTTC.

The chain recombines TRBV5-1 with TRBJ2-5; D perhaps matches TRBD2 (6 bases). The CDR3 spans 15 residues. Trimming stripped 3 bases from V and 11 bases from J, with 23 bases between. In germline, CDR1 is SGHRS, CDR2 YFSETQ. The chain's CDR3 is CASSSSGTFGREQYF. CDR3 in DNA: TGCGCCAGCAGCTCATCCGGGACCTTCGGGAGAGAGCAGTACTTC.

With respect to this clone: The same CDR3 also results from other DNA sequences found in this sample. The rearrangement joins TRBV5-1 to TRBJ2-5, with 8 positions matching TRBD1. The V segment lost 4 bases and the J segment 2 bases; nucleotides outside the gene matches: 1. Germline values: CDR1 SGHRS, CDR2 YFSETQ. This CDR3 contains 13 residues. The CDR3 DNA reads as TGCGCCAGCAGCCGGGACAGGCAAGAGACCCAGTACTTC. As protein: CASSRDRQETQYF.

This clone was recorded a few times. DNA for the CDR3: TGTGCCAGCGGGCAGGGCGGCGAAAAACTGTTTTTT. Translated, it gives CASGQGGEKLFF. The rearrangement joins TRBV11-1 to TRBJ1-4; perhaps TRBD1 as D (5 bases). Trimming took off 8 bases at V and 8 bases at J, with 12 bases between the two ends. Germline lookup yields CDR1 SGHAT and CDR2 FQDESV (reference sequence). This CDR3 contains 12 residues.

The chain recombines TRBV5-6 with TRBJ1-2; TRBD1 matches at 8 bases. This CDR3 region has 16 residues. Germline lookup yields CDR1 SGHDT and CDR2 YYEEEE. V shed 4 bases, J shed 4 bases, and the junction held 12 bases outside the gene matches. CDR3 nucleotides: TGTGCCAGCAGCACTGTGCCCTACGGGACAGGCTATGGCTACACCTTC. It yields the protein CASSTVPYGTGYGYTF. The full variable domain, its missing parts supplied by reference TRBV5-6 and TRBJ1-2, is DAGVTQSPTHLIKTRGQQVTLRCSPKSGHDTVSWYQQALGQGPQFIFQYYEEEERQRGNFPDRFSGHQFPNYSSELNVNALLLGDSALYLCASSTVPYGTGYGYTFGSGTRLTVV.

This clone was counted only a few times. At one of its ends the junction is not consistent with the germline gene, which may arise from a read error. The chain recombines TRBV5-4 with TRBJ2-7; the match to TRBD1 covers 10 bases. The CDR3 has 14 amino acids. Germline CDR1 SGHNT, CDR2 YYREEE (reference sequence). As DNA, the CDR3 is TGCGCCAGCAGCCGAGGACAGGGGGCCTACGAGCAGTACTTC. Translating gives CASSRGQGAYEQYF.

The chain combines TRBV7-2 with TRBJ1-4; no reliable D call. The CDR3 contains 16 residues. Germline CDR1 is SGHTA and CDR2 is FQGNSA. Deletions cut 5 bases from V and 3 bases from J, with 16 bases between. The CDR3 protein is CASSPRRADPNEKLFF. The CDR3 nucleotides read TGTGCCAGCAGCCCAAGAAGGGCAGATCCTAATGAAAAACTGTTTTTT.

This clone has more than one count but fewer than ten. Other nucleotide sequences from this sample produce the same CDR3. CDR3 amino acids: CASSLLGTDTQYF. In nucleotides, the CDR3 is TGCGCCAGCAGCTTGCTGGGCACAGATACGCAGTATTTT. The chain is built from TRBV5-1 and TRBJ2-3; D is uncertain. V lost 1 base to trimming and J lost 1 base, with 4 bases between them. The CDR3 spans 13 residues. Germline CDR1 and CDR2: SGHRS and YFSETQ. The full variable domain, with the rest looked up from reference TRBV5-1 and TRBJ2-3, is KAGVTQTPRYLIKTRGQQVTLSCSPISGHRSVSWYQQTPGQGLQFLFEYFSETQRNKGNFPGRFSGRQFSNSRSEMNVSTLELGDSALYLCASSLLGTDTQYFGPGTRLTVL.

The chain uses TRBV18 and TRBJ2-1; perhaps D is TRBD1 or TRBD2 (7 bases each). Germline V lookup: CDR1 KGHSH, CDR2 LQKENI. Trimming removed 3 bases at V and 7 bases at J, with 19 bases between. This CDR3 spans 16 amino acids. The CDR3 is CASSPAGGASGNEQFF. The CDR3 nucleotides read TGTGCCAGCTCACCGGCAGGGGGGGCGTCGGGGAATGAGCAGTTCTTC.

The rearrangement joins TRBV5-1 to TRBJ2-5; TRBD1 aligns across 10 bases. In germline, CDR1 is SGHRS, CDR2 YFSETQ. The CDR3 totals 15 residues. After removal of 6 bases from V and 4 bases from J, the junction contained 9 bases not matched to a gene. In DNA, the CDR3 is TGCGCCAGCATCAGAGGGACAGGGGAAGGAGAGACCCAGTACTTC. Its protein product is CASIRGTGEGETQYF.

This chain uses TRBV11-2 with TRBJ1-1, with D unresolved. The germline gives CDR1 SGHAT, CDR2 FQNNGV. The CDR3 runs 12 residues. Trimming shortened V by 4 bases and J by 7 bases, and 10 bases separated the two germline ends. The CDR3 spells CASSSDLYEAFF. DNA of the CDR3: TGTGCCAGCAGCTCCGACCTGTATGAAGCTTTCTTT.

The V and J genes are TRBV19 and TRBJ2-7; a possible D gene is TRBD1 (6 bases). V lost 0 bases to trimming and J lost 1 base, with 16 bases between them. This CDR3 is built from 17 residues. Germline CDR1 reads LNHDA; CDR2 reads SQIVND (reference sequence). The CDR3 sequence: CASSIEEAGVISYEQYF. CDR3 DNA: TGTGCCAGTAGTATAGAAGAGGCAGGGGTGATATCCTACGAGCAGTACTTC.

This clone came up many times. The chain combines TRBV28 with TRBJ1-3, with D perhaps matching TRBD1 (5 bases). Trimming removed 4 bases from V and 0 bases from J, with 13 bases in between. This CDR3 comprises 16 residues. Germline V gene lookup returns CDR1 MDHEN and CDR2 SYDVKM. CDR3 DNA: TGTGCCAGCAGTTCCCCCGGGGGACCCTCTGGAAACACCATATATTTT. This gives the protein CASSSPGGPSGNTIYF.

This clone occurred a few times. The rearrangement links TRBV6-1 to TRBJ1-2, with no clear D. Looked up from germline, CDR1 is MNHNS and CDR2 is SASEGT. Deletions cut 6 bases from V and 2 bases from J, with 7 bases between. This CDR3 spans 12 amino acids. The CDR3 sequence: CASSIVNYGYTF. The CDR3 DNA follows: TGTGCCAGCAGCATAGTCAACTATGGCTACACCTTC.

J is TRBJ2-7 and V is TRBV7-2; a possible D gene is TRBD2 (5 bases). This CDR3 contains 15 residues. Between the trimmed V and J ends, which lost 1 base and 6 bases, there was a span of 16 bases. Germline CDR1 reads SGHTA; CDR2 reads FQGNSA. CDR3 nucleotide sequence: TGTGCCAGCAGCTTAGGGGGAGACTTCACCCTCGAGCAGTACTTC. This codes for CASSLGGDFTLEQYF.

The CDR3 region has the DNA TGTGCCAGCAGCCGCCAGGCCGCAGGGGATGCAGCTTTCTTT. Amino acids: CASSRQAAGDAAFF. This chain uses TRBV11-2 with TRBJ1-1, with TRBD1 as a possible D gene (6 bases). Germline V gene lookup returns CDR1 SGHAT and CDR2 FQNNGV. Trimming stripped 5 bases from V and 10 bases from J, with 20 bases between. CDR3 length: 14 amino acids. The entire variable domain, with the rest obtained from reference TRBV11-2 and TRBJ1-1, is as follows: EAGVAQSPRYKIIEKRQSVAFWCNPISGHATLYWYQQILGQGPKLLIQFQNNGVVDDSQLPKDRFSAERLKGVDSTLKIQPAKLEDSAVYLCASSRQAAGDAAFFGQGTRLTVV.